This is a list of T cell receptor beta chains from one sample in a study of regulatory and conventional T cells in RAG deficiency. Clones were sequenced by immunoSEQ multiplex PCR, and TCRdb holds only the in-frame ones, with some missing. The sample lists approximately 35,000 clones; 60% to 85% were seen once. These data also featured in a second study, about regulatory T cells.

Sequencing was performed on CD4+ effector T cells sorted from blood. Source of these receptors: a human donor in good health. CDR3s include the opening cysteine and the closing phenylalanine or tryptophan. D genes are given only for firm matches. The size of a clone is reported for some rows only, either as once, few or many, or as a class for expanded clones.

TRBD1	TRBV7-3	-	TRBJ2-5	CASSWDRGETQYF	TGTGCCAGCAGCTGGGACAGGGGGGAGACCCAGTACTTC
TRBD1	TRBV5-1	-	TRBJ2-2	CASTLVAGGNTGELFF	TGCGCCAGCACCTTAGTGGCAGGGGGGAACACCGGGGAGCTGTTTTTT
TRBD2	TRBV10-1	-	TRBJ2-1	CASSDTLRGGLNEQFF	TGCGCCAGCAGTGATACTCTCCGGGGGGGCCTCAATGAGCAGTTCTTC
TRBD1	TRBV30	-	TRBJ1-4	CAWSTRDRGEKLFF	TGTGCCTGGAGTACCCGGGACAGGGGCGAAAAACTGTTTTTT
-	TRBV19	-	TRBJ2-2	CASSIDPPTLRQIGELFF	TGTGCCAGTAGTATAGATCCCCCAACGTTGAGGCAGATCGGGGAGCTGTTTTTT
-	TRBV9	-	TRBJ2-6	CASSPSSAGANVLTF	TGTGCCAGCAGCCCCTCTAGCGCTGGGGCCAACGTCCTGACTTTC
TRBD1	TRBV6-6	-	TRBJ1-1	CASSSGTANTEAFF	TGTGCCAGCAGTTCCGGGACAGCGAACACTGAAGCTTTCTTT
-	TRBV19	-	TRBJ1-5	CASRFSRARGSQPQHF	TGTGCCAGTAGATTTAGCCGGGCGCGGGGGAGTCAGCCCCAGCATTTT
-	TRBV6-5	few	TRBJ1-5	CASSSRDRQPQHF	TGTGCCAGCAGTTCCAGGGATAGGCAGCCCCAGCATTTT
-	TRBV10-3	-	TRBJ1-3	CAIGAAGNTIYF	TGTGCCATCGGGGCAGCTGGAAACACCATATATTTT
-	TRBV7-3	-	TRBJ1-3	CASSLNGGSSGNTIYF	TGTGCCAGCAGCTTAAATGGAGGTAGCTCTGGAAACACCATATATTTT
-	TRBV7-9	-	TRBJ1-2	CASSLAYRVNYGYTF	TGTGCCAGCAGCTTAGCTTACAGGGTAAACTATGGCTACACCTTC
-	TRBV9	-	TRBJ2-3	CASSVAVKYTDTQYF	TGTGCCAGCAGCGTAGCGGTAAAATACACAGATACGCAGTATTTT
-	TRBV21-1	-	TRBJ1-1	CASSKRRAVTEAFF	TGTGCCAGCAGCAAACGCAGGGCGGTCACTGAAGCTTTCTTT
-	TRBV7-9	-	TRBJ2-2	CASNRQGGTGELFF	TGTGCCAGCAACCGACAGGGAGGTACCGGGGAGCTGTTTTTT
-	TRBV5-1	once	TRBJ1-6	CASSGSRSDNSPLHF	TGCGCCAGCAGCGGCTCCCGGTCAGATAATTCACCCCTCCACTTT
TRBD1	TRBV10-3	-	TRBJ1-1	CAISGGRGTEAFF	TGTGCCATCAGTGGAGGCAGGGGGACTGAAGCTTTCTTT
-	TRBV30	once	TRBJ2-1	CAWSDQGSSYNEQFF	TGTGCCTGGAGCGACCAGGGTAGCTCCTACAATGAGCAGTTCTTC
-	TRBV10-3	-	TRBJ1-1	CAISDSGSTEAFF	TGTGCCATCAGTGACTCGGGGAGCACTGAAGCTTTCTTT
TRBD1	TRBV30	-	TRBJ1-5	CAWGQGARQPQHF	TGTGCCTGGGGACAGGGGGCTCGCCAGCCCCAGCATTTT
TRBD1	TRBV7-9	-	TRBJ1-2	CASSLNLRDRTNYGYTF	TGTGCCAGCAGCTTAAATCTACGGGACAGGACAAACTATGGCTACACCTTC
-	TRBV19	-	TRBJ1-5	CASRDRDQPQHF	TGTGCCAGTAGGGACCGGGATCAGCCCCAGCATTTT
-	TRBV28	-	TRBJ1-5	CASSLNSQPQHF	TGTGCCAGCAGTTTAAATAGTCAGCCCCAGCATTTT